The clone carrying this TCR beta chain has just a few counts. It was RNA transcripts that yielded the amplified TCR beta CDR3 regions. HTBI primers were the set used in a first-round RT-PCR of the TCR CDR3. TCRdb independently ran MiXCR on the multiplex PCR reads; one entry per CDR3 protein. This table holds 600,000 to 850,000 distinct CDR3 sequences, around 20% found once. Germline assignment: CDR1 LNHDA and CDR2 SQIVND (reference sequence). Trimming stripped 5 bases from V and 6 bases from J, with 11 bases between. The CDR3 loop spans 12 amino acids. The data originate from a study of T cells in Graves' hyperthyroidism and ophthalmopathy. The blood was taken when hyperthyroidism was first diagnosed, before any ophthalmopathy symptoms showed up.

The sample comprised blood. The origin of this receptor is a woman aged 45-59 years with Graves' hyperthyroidism that later progressed to Graves' ophthalmopathy. This sequence joins TRBV19 and TRBJ2-7; a possible D gene is TRBD2 (6 bases). CDR3 residues: CASSPPGGEQYF. CDR3 sequence (DNA): TGTGCCAGTAGTCCCCCCGGGGGCGAGCAGTACTTC.